One and the same sample provided the 28 T cell receptor beta chains below, sequenced in a study of T-cell memory formation after mild COVID-19. From the 5' RACE reads, TCRdb called clonotypes with MiXCR, one entry per CDR3 protein. The sample holds approximately 98,000 distinct CDR3 sequences; roughly a sixth are singletons and the top ten take around 5.1%. Sequenced material: PBMCs or a T cell subset sorted from them (not recorded which). The receptors stem from a man between 18 and 35 years old who had mild COVID-19 (a few samples of this study predate the infection). Cell type and time point are not known.

A remark on this clonotype: Relative to the germline gene, one junction end is altered; a read error may explain this. The chain joins TRBV15 to TRBJ2-1, with no clear D. Germline CDR1 LNHNV, CDR2 YYDKDF (reference sequence). The CDR3 runs to 17 residues. The CDR3 DNA sequence: TGTGCCACCAGCAGAGACGCGGCGCAGAGCTCCCACAATGAGCAGTTCTTC. Amino acids: CATSRDAAQSSHNEQFF.

This clonotype has only a few counts. This chain connects TRBV28 to TRBJ1-1; tentative D call: TRBD1 (6 bases). Germline CDR1 reads MDHEN; CDR2 reads SYDVKM. This CDR3 spans 15 amino acids. V was trimmed by 4 bases and J by 1 base, leaving 13 bases between them. The CDR3 protein is CASSYRGGQNTEAFF. The DNA of the CDR3 is TGTGCCAGCAGTTATCGGGGGGGACAGAACACTGAAGCTTTCTTT.

This clonotype was observed many times. The genes are TRBV15 and TRBJ2-2; D is ambiguous. V was pared by 4 bases and J by 8 bases, with 5 bases between. The CDR3 sequence is 11 residues long. CDR1 is LNHNV, CDR2 YYDKDF, per germline (reference sequence). The CDR3 spells CATSKLGELFF. DNA for the CDR3: TGTGCCACCAGCAAATTAGGGGAGCTGTTTTTT.

The J gene is TRBJ1-6, the V gene TRBV5-1; tentative D call: TRBD1 (5 bases). Between the trimmed V and J ends, which lost 3 bases and 14 bases, there was a span of 24 bases. CDR3 length: 16 amino acids. CDR1 is SGHRS, CDR2 YFSETQ, per germline. The CDR3, as DNA: TGCGCCAGCAGCTCCCAGGGTACCTCTGGGATTTTGACCCTCCACTTT. This sequence encodes CASSSQGTSGILTLHF.

This clonotype was counted only a few times. The chain combines TRBV7-8 with TRBJ2-7; no firm D call. This CDR3 comprises 12 residues. The V gene lost 10 bases and the J gene lost 6 bases, with 16 bases spanning the gap. Germline CDR1 reads SGHVS; CDR2 reads FQNEAQ. CDR3 protein: CATTKGFSEQYF. The CDR3, as DNA: TGTGCCACAACTAAGGGATTCTCCGAGCAGTACTTC.

The genes are TRBV20-1 and TRBJ2-1; D is uncertain. The V gene lost 1 base and the J gene lost 0 bases, with 7 bases spanning the gap. Germline lookup yields CDR1 DFQATT and CDR2 SNEGSKA (reference sequence). The CDR3 spans 14 residues. Written as DNA, the CDR3 is TGCAGTGCTAGAGGGGCGAGCTCCTACAATGAGCAGTTCTTC. This codes for CSARGASSYNEQFF.

In this sample, this clonotype turned up a few times. The J gene is TRBJ2-3, the V gene TRBV6-6; 11 bases are a match to TRBD2. The CDR3 is 12 residues long. V was pared by 7 bases and J by 14 bases, with 8 bases of the junction left unmatched. Germline-derived CDR1 and CDR2 are MNHNY and SVGAGI (reference sequence). The CDR3 protein is CASIPTSGVRYF. The CDR3 DNA follows: TGTGCCAGCATCCCGACTAGCGGGGTACGGTATTTT.

The genes are TRBV7-9 and TRBJ1-1; perhaps TRBD1 as D (5 bases). Trimming removed 1 base at V and 11 bases at J, with 14 bases between. CDR1 and CDR2 from the germline V gene are SEHNR and FQNEAQ (reference sequence). The CDR3 has 13 residues. CDR3 nucleotides: TGTGCCAGCAGCTTAGGAGGGACCCCAGTGGCTTTCTTT. Translation: CASSLGGTPVAFF.

The chain couples TRBV18 to TRBJ2-7; D is ambiguous. The germline V gene has CDR1 KGHSH and CDR2 LQKENI. This CDR3 contains 14 residues. V shed 2 bases and J shed 7 bases, with 15 bases lying between them. The CDR3 nucleotides read TGTGCCAGCTCACCAGGGAATCACGTACGGGAGCAGTACTTC. Amino acid sequence: CASSPGNHVREQYF.

This chain joins TRBV6-6 and TRBJ1-3, with D uncertain. V lost 1 base and J lost 0, with 7 bases in between. The CDR3 loop spans 15 amino acids. Germline CDR1 MNHNY, CDR2 SVGAGI (reference sequence). The CDR3 region has the DNA TGTGCCAGCAGTTACTTGGGAGACTCTGGAAACACCATATATTTT. This sequence encodes CASSYLGDSGNTIYF.

The chain combines TRBV4-3 with TRBJ2-7, with TRBD2 identical over 12 bases. CDR3 length equals 15 residues. V gave up 1 base and J gave up 3 bases; unmatched junction bases: 1. Germline V gives CDR1 LGHNA, CDR2 YSLEER. CDR3 bases: TGCGCCAGCAGCCAAGGACTAGCGGGGGACTACGAGCAGTACGTC. Residues: CASSQGLAGDYEQYV.

This sequence joins TRBV16 and TRBJ1-5, with a possible D match to TRBD1 (5 bases). The V end lost 0 bases, the J end lost 2 bases, and 8 bases lay between the germline ends. This CDR3 contains 15 residues. Germline assignment: CDR1 KGHSY and CDR2 FQNENV. DNA of the CDR3: TGTGCCAGCAGCCAATCGGGCAGGGGCAATCAGCCCCAGCATTTT. Its protein is CASSQSGRGNQPQHF.

The chain carries TRBV3-1 and TRBJ2-4, with TRBD2 identical over 8 bases. Germline V gene data show CDR1 as LGHDT and CDR2 as YNNKEL (reference sequence). This CDR3 comprises 15 residues. V lost 0 bases and J lost 6; bases outside the gene matches: 4. In nucleotides, the CDR3 is TGTGCCAGCAGCCAAGATACCAGCGGGGGAAACATTCAGTACTTC. Residues: CASSQDTSGGNIQYF.

This clonotype showed up just a few times. The V and J genes are TRBV7-2 and TRBJ1-5, with 7 positions matching TRBD1. The CDR3 covers 14 residues. J lost 7 bases, V lost 5 bases, and 8 bases had no gene match. Germline V gene sequence: CDR1 SGHTA, CDR2 FQGNSA. CDR3 nucleotide sequence: TGTGCCAGCAGCAGACAGGGTCTAGGGCAGCCCCAGCATTTT. Translated: CASSRQGLGQPQHF. The full variable domain, completed using reference TRBV7-2 and TRBJ1-5, is GAGVSQSPSNKVTEKGKDVELRCDPISGHTALYWYRQSLGQGLEFLIYFQGNSAPDKSGLPSDRFSAERTGGSVSTLTIQRTQQEDSAVYLCASSRQGLGQPQHFGDGTRLSIL.

In this sample, this clonotype turned up a few times. The rearrangement joins TRBV2 to TRBJ2-7, with D perhaps TRBD1 or TRBD2 (5 bases each). The germline gives CDR1 SNHLY, CDR2 FYNNEI. This CDR3 spans 13 amino acids. V was clipped by 6 bases and J by 2 bases, with 11 bases between them. The CDR3 DNA sequence: TGTGCCAGCAGCGGGGACGTAACCTACGAGCAGTACGTC. It codes for CASSGDVTYEQYV.

The rearrangement joins TRBV5-3 to TRBJ1-5; D possibly corresponds to TRBD1 (5 bases). TRBV5-3 is designated an ORF whose function remains uncertain. The CDR3 covers 14 residues. Trimming removed 4 bases from V and 9 bases from J, with 17 bases in between. The CDR3 loop is CARSAPGVVGPQHF. CDR3 DNA: TGTGCCAGAAGCGCACCGGGGGTGGTTGGGCCCCAGCATTTT.

The rearrangement joins TRBV4-3 to TRBJ1-3, with 10 bases lining up with TRBD1. The CDR3 length is 21 residues. Per the germline V gene, CDR1 is LGHNA and CDR2 is YSLEER. With V trimmed by 4 bases and J by 0 bases, 18 bases remained unmatched. CDR3 nucleotides: TGCGCCAGCAGCCGAAGGCCCGGGACAGGGGATGTCCCCTCCTCTGGAAACACCATATATTTT. As protein: CASSRRPGTGDVPSSGNTIYF.

The genes are TRBV6-1 and TRBJ1-5, with no clear D. The CDR3 spans 13 residues. Trimming left V 4 bases short and J 4 bases short, with 8 bases between. CDR1 is MNHNS and CDR2 is SASEGT in the germline V gene. In nucleotides, the CDR3 is TGTGCCAGCAGTGCCCTGCCAAATCAGCCCCAGCATTTT. This translates into CASSALPNQPQHF.

This clonotype turned up a few times. The chain couples TRBV11-2 to TRBJ1-4; perhaps TRBD1 as D (6 bases). The CDR3 consists of 18 residues. CDR1 is SGHAT, CDR2 FQNNGV, per germline. V was pared by 2 bases and J by 6 bases, with 22 bases between. The CDR3 protein is CASSLRGERYFTDEKLFF. CDR3 DNA: TGTGCCAGCAGCTTAAGGGGGGAGAGGTACTTTACCGATGAAAAACTGTTTTTT.

The chain carries TRBV7-9 and TRBJ2-7; D possibly corresponds to TRBD1 (5 bases). Germline CDR1 SEHNR, CDR2 FQNEAQ (reference sequence). The CDR3 runs 12 residues. The V and J ends lost 5 bases and 5 bases respectively, with 10 bases between them. CDR3 in amino acids: CASSPPGHEQYF. DNA of the CDR3: TGTGCCAGCAGCCCCCCAGGGCACGAGCAGTACTTC.

This clonotype was detected only a few times. The chain carries TRBV6-6 and TRBJ2-5; 13 positions match TRBD2. The junction had 10 bases not matched to a gene; V was cut back by 6 bases and J by 0 bases. The germline gives CDR1 MNHNY, CDR2 SVGAGI (reference sequence). This CDR3 spans 18 amino acids. This CDR3 is CASRDGTSGALYQETQYF. As DNA, the CDR3 is TGTGCCAGCAGGGACGGGACTAGCGGGGCGCTTTACCAAGAGACCCAGTACTTC.

The rearrangement joins TRBV20-1 to TRBJ1-5; D might be TRBD1 (6 bases). The CDR3 is 15 residues long. Germline CDR1 and CDR2: DFQATT and SNEGSKA (reference sequence). V lost 0 bases and J 7 bases, leaving 16 bases between the germline ends. CDR3 in DNA: TGCAGTGCTAGAGATCCACGGGGGGGCTCGCAGCCCCAGCATTTT. Its translation: CSARDPRGGSQPQHF.

This clonotype showed up many times. J is TRBJ2-3 and V is TRBV11-2, with D possibly matching TRBD1 (5 bases). The V end lost 5 bases, the J end lost 6 bases, and 12 bases lay between the germline ends. There are 13 residues in the CDR3. Per the germline V gene, CDR1 is SGHAT and CDR2 is FQNNGV. For the CDR3, the DNA is TGTGCCAGCAGCCCAGGGATTTCGGATACGCAGTATTTT. Its translation is CASSPGISDTQYF.

The chain uses TRBV12-3 or TRBV12-4 and TRBJ1-4; 11 bases line up with TRBD1. This CDR3 is 14 amino acids long. V was clipped by 6 bases and J by 8 bases; unmatched bases: 5. CDR3 nucleotides: TGTGCCAGCAGCCGGACAGGGGGCCGGGAAAAACTGTTTTTT. Translating it yields CASSRTGGREKLFF.

J is TRBJ1-4 and V is TRBV3-1; no firm D call. The germline V gene encodes CDR1 LGHDT and CDR2 YNNKEL (reference sequence). The V end lost 1 base, the J end lost 4 bases, and 10 bases lay between the germline ends. This CDR3 region has 15 residues. CDR3 sequence: CASSQVAGVNEKLFF. DNA of the CDR3: TGTGCCAGCAGCCAAGTTGCTGGGGTTAATGAAAAACTGTTTTTT. Filled out from reference TRBV3-1 and TRBJ1-4, the complete variable domain reads DTAVSQTPKYLVTQMGNDKSIKCEQNLGHDTMYWYKQDSKKFLKIMFSYNNKELIINETVPNRFSPKSPDKAHLNLHINSLELGDSAVYFCASSQVAGVNEKLFFGSGTQLSVL.

This clonotype was observed a few times. The chain couples TRBV9 to TRBJ2-1; D is uncertain. Germline V lookup: CDR1 SGDLS, CDR2 YYNGEE. The CDR3 has 11 residues. V dropped 4 bases and J dropped 7 bases, with 6 bases sitting between them. In nucleotides, the CDR3 is TGTGCCAGCAGCCTTAAAAATGAGCAGTTCTTC. Translation: CASSLKNEQFF.

This clonotype was seen a handful of times. V usage is TRBV12-3 or TRBV12-4 and J usage is TRBJ2-7; 11 bases match TRBD2. Germline trimming cut 4 bases from V and 2 bases from J; bases unmatched to any gene: 7. The CDR3 length is 16 residues. The CDR3 sequence is CASSSGSGGAPYEQYF. DNA of the CDR3: TGTGCCAGCAGTTCAGGTAGCGGGGGGGCCCCCTACGAGCAGTACTTC.

The chain employs TRBV20-1 and TRBJ1-1; unclear D gene. V was pared by 3 bases and J by 1 base, with 6 bases between. The CDR3 covers 12 residues. Germline V gives CDR1 DFQATT, CDR2 SNEGSKA (reference sequence). The CDR3 sequence: CSASWGNTEAFF. For the CDR3, the DNA is TGCAGTGCTAGTTGGGGGAACACTGAAGCTTTCTTT.